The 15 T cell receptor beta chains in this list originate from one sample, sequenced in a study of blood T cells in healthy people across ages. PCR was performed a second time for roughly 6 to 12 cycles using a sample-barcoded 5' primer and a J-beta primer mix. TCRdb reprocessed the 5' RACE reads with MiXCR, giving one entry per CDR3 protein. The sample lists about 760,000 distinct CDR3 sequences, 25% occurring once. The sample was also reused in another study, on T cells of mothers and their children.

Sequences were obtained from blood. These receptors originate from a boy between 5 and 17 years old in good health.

In nucleotides, the CDR3 is TGTGCCAGCAGCCCGGTTGACGAGCAGTACTTC. This gives the protein CASSPVDEQYF. The V call is TRBV11-2, the J call TRBJ2-7; D is undetermined. The CDR3 covers 11 residues. Per germline, CDR1 SGHAT and CDR2 FQNNGV. V lost 5 bases to trimming and J lost 5 bases, with 7 bases between them.

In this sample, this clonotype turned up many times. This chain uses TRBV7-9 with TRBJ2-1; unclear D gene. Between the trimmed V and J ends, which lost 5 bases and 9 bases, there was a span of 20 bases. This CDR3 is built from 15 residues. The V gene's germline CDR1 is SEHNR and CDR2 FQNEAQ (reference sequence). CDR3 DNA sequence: TGTGCCAGCAGCCCACCATACGACCTGTCGGCTGAGCAGTTCTTC. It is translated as CASSPPYDLSAEQFF.

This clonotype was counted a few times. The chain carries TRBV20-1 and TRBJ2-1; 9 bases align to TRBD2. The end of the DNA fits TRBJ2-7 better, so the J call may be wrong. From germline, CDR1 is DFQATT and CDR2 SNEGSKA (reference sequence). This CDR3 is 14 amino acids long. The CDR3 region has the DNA TGCAGTGCTAGAAGGGTAGCGGGAGACCACGAGCAGTACTTC. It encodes CSARRVAGDHEQYF.

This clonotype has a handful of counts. Here the CDR3 DNA reads TGTGCCAGCAGCTACCCCGGAGACAGGGGCTACGAGCAGTACTTC. Its protein product is CASSYPGDRGYEQYF. This chain connects TRBV7-9 to TRBJ2-7, with 8 bases aligning to TRBD1. CDR1 is SEHNR, CDR2 FQNEAQ, per germline (reference sequence). V shed 4 bases and J 3 bases; nucleotides not matched to a gene: 8. This CDR3 is 15 amino acids long. Variable domain in full (rest from reference TRBV7-9 and TRBJ2-7): DTGVSQNPRHKITKRGQNVTFRCDPISEHNRLYWYRQTLGQGPEFLTYFQNEAQLEKSRLLSDRFSAERPKGSFSTLEIQRTEQGDSAMYLCASSYPGDRGYEQYFGPGTRLTVT.

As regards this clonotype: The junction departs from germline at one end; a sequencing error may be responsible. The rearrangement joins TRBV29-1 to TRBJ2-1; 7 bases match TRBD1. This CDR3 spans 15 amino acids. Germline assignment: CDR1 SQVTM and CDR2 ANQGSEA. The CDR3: CSVEAGQVPYNEQFF. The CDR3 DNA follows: TGCAGCGTGGAAGCTGGACAGGTACCCTACAATGAGCAGTTCTTC.

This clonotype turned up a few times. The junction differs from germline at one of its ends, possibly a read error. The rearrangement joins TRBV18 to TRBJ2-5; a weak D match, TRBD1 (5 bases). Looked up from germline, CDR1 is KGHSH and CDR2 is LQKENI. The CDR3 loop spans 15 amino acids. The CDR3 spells CASSLGDRKQVTQYF. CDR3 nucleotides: TGTGCCAGCTCACTGGGCGACAGAAAGCAAGTGACCCAGTACTTC.

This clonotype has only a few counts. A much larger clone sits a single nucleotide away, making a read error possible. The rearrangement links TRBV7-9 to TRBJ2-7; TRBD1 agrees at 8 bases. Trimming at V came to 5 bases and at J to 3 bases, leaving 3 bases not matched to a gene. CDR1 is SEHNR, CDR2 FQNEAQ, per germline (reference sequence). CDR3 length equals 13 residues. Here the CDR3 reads CASSRTGFYEQYF. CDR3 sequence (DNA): TGTGCCAGCAGCCGGACAGGGTTCTACGAGCAGTACTTC.

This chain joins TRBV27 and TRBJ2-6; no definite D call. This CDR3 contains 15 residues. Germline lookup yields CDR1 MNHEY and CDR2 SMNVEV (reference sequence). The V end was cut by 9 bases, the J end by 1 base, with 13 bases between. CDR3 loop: CASGDGLSGANVLTF. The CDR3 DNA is TGTGCCAGTGGGGATGGCTTATCTGGGGCCAACGTCCTGACTTTC.

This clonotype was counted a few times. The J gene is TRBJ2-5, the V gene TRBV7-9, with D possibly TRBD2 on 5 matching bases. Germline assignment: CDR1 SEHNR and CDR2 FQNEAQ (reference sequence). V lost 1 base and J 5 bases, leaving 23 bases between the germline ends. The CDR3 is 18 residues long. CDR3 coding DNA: TGTGCCAGCAGCTTAGTCTACTATCTCGAGGACGGGAAGGAGACCCAGTACTTC. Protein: CASSLVYYLEDGKETQYF. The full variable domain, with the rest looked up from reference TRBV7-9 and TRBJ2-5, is DTGVSQNPRHKITKRGQNVTFRCDPISEHNRLYWYRQTLGQGPEFLTYFQNEAQLEKSRLLSDRFSAERPKGSFSTLEIQRTEQGDSAMYLCASSLVYYLEDGKETQYFGPGTRLLVL.

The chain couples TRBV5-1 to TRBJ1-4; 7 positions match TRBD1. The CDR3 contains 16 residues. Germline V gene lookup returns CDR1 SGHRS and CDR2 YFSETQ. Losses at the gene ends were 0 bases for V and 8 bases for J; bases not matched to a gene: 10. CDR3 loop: CASSLALGGQAEKLFF. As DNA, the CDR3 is TGCGCCAGCAGCTTGGCCCTAGGTGGACAGGCCGAAAAACTGTTTTTT.

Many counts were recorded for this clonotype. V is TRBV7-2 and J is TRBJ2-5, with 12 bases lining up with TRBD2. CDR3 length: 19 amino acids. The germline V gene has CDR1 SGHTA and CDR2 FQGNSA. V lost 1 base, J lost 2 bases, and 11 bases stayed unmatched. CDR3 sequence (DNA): TGTGCCAGCAGCTTAGGGCGACTAGCGGGGGCCCTACCGCAAGAGACCCAGTACTTC. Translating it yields CASSLGRLAGALPQETQYF.

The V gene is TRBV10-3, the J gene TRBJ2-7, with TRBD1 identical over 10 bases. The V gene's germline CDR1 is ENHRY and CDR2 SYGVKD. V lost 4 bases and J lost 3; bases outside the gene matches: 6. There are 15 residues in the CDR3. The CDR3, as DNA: TGTGCCATCAGTGTCGGGGACAGGGGAAACTACGAGCAGTACTTC. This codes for CAISVGDRGNYEQYF.

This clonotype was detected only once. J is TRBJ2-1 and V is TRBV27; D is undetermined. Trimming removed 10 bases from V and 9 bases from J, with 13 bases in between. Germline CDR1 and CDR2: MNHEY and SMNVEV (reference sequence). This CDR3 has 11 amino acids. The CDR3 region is CATITSFEQFF. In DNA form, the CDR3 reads TGTGCCACGATCACGTCTTTTGAGCAGTTCTTC.

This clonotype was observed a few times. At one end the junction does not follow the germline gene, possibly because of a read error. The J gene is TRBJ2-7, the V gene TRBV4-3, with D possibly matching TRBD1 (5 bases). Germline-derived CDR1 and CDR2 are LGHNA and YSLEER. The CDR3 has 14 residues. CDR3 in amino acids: CASSQARGTYEQYF. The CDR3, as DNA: TGTGCCAGCAGCCAAGCTAGGGGAACCTACGAGCAGTACTTC.

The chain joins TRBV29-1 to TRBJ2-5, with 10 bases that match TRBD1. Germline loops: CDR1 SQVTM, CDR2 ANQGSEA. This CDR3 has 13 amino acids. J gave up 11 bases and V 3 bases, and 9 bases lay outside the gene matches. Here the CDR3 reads CSVDDRGHGEQYF. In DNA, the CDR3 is TGCAGCGTTGATGACAGGGGGCATGGGGAGCAGTACTTC.